This TCR beta chain is from a study of blood T cells in healthy people across ages. The authors ran a second PCR of 7 to 11 cycles using a sample-barcoded 5' primer and a J-beta primer mix. One entry per CDR3 protein results from TCRdb running MiXCR on the 5' RACE reads. Of 1.4 million to 1.5 million distinct CDR3 sequences in the sample, approximately 40% are singletons; the top ten hold approximately 7.9%. The CDR3 is 22 amino acids. The germline V gene encodes CDR1 SGDLS and CDR2 YYNGEE. The V end lost 3 bases, the J end lost 0 bases, and 32 bases lay between the germline ends. This clonotype showed up just a few times.

The source material was blood. The chain has TRBV9 and TRBJ2-3; tentative D call: TRBD2 (5 bases). The clonotype comes from a young woman in good health. In DNA form, the CDR3 reads TGTGCCAGCAGCGAGACCCCCCTCGGAGGAGCGAGGGAACCAACTAGCACAGATACGCAGTATTTT. Translating gives CASSETPLGGAREPTSTDTQYF.